This T cell receptor beta chain was observed in a study of OX40 agonist ivuxolimab in advanced cancers. Overall study context: The diagnoses of dose-escalation patients were hepatocellular carcinoma, melanoma, renal cell or head and neck cancer. Notes on the study in general: Low levels of normalized T-cell clonal expansion also appeared in some nonresponders.

Using immunoSEQ multiplex PCR, the repertoire was profiled, and TCRdb retains in-frame clones only, with some absent. This repertoire shows some 65,000 clones, less than 85% found once; its top ten account for approximately 4%. Concerning this clone: Its antigen is still unknown.

V lost 1 base and J lost 0, with 8 bases in between. The germline V gene encodes CDR1 SGHNT and CDR2 YYREEE (reference sequence). The CDR3 has 15 residues. This specimen consisted of CD4+ or CD8+ T cells sorted from blood, obtained in a trial of the OX40 agonist ivuxolimab. This TCR came from an adult with an advanced solid tumor such as melanoma, head and neck, liver or kidney cancer. The J gene is TRBJ1-3, the V gene TRBV5-4, with D tentatively TRBD1 (5 bases). The CDR3, as DNA: TGTGCCAGCAGCTTGTTTACAGGCTCTGGAAACACCATATATTTT. Its protein product is CASSLFTGSGNTIYF. The whole variable domain, remainder taken from reference TRBV5-4 and TRBJ1-3, is ETGVTQSPTHLIKTRGQQVTLRCSSQSGHNTVSWYQQALGQGPQFIFQYYREEENGRGNFPPRFSGLQFPNYSSELNVNALELDDSALYLCASSLFTGSGNTIYFGEGSWLTVV.